The sequence of this T cell receptor beta chain was determined in a study of blood T cell repertoires in COVID-19. Background on the study: Acute-phase and convalescent COVID-19 samples originated in the United States, Italy and Spain. The cDNA or gDNA used as material had been derived from T cells, B-cell-depleted T cells, or PBMCs.

One Seattle source followed patients from active infection through their disease course. In the original processing: Counts of nucleated cells, estimated from reference gene primer amplification, were obtained. Clones were sequenced by immunoSEQ multiplex PCR, and TCRdb holds only the in-frame ones, with some missing. The D gene and trimming were derived from the DNA, and the V and J assignments and clone size from that table. The sample holds 350,000 to 500,000 clones, roughly 90% seen once. V lost 6 bases and J 3 bases, leaving 11 bases between the germline ends. The CDR3 covers 13 residues. Germline CDR1 SNHLY, CDR2 FYNNEI.

The receptor comes from a man in his late teens or twenties with COVID-19, enrolled during active disease. Source material: peripheral blood. The chain couples TRBV2 to TRBJ1-1, with D perhaps matching TRBD1 (6 bases). The CDR3 sequence: CASRETGYTEAFF. CDR3 bases: TGTGCCAGCAGGGAAACAGGGTACACTGAAGCTTTCTTT.